This T cell receptor (beta chain) comes out of a study of blood T cell repertoires in COVID-19. Method: immunoSEQ multiplex PCR; TCRdb's copy keeps in-frame clones and lacks some. This sample has under 200,000 clones; about 86% occur once, and the top ten carry approximately 9.9%. V gave up 7 bases and J gave up 6 bases; unmatched junction bases: 12. Germline V lookup: CDR1 ENHRY, CDR2 SYGVKD. The CDR3 length is 15 residues. This receptor was obtained from a woman aged 60-75 years with COVID-19, enrolled during active disease. Specimen: peripheral blood. This rearrangement joins TRBV10-3 to TRBJ2-3; 8 positions match TRBD2. In DNA, the CDR3 is TGTGCCATCAAAAAAGCGGGAGCCCTCGAGGATACGCAGTATTTT. Amino acids: CAIKKAGALEDTQYF.